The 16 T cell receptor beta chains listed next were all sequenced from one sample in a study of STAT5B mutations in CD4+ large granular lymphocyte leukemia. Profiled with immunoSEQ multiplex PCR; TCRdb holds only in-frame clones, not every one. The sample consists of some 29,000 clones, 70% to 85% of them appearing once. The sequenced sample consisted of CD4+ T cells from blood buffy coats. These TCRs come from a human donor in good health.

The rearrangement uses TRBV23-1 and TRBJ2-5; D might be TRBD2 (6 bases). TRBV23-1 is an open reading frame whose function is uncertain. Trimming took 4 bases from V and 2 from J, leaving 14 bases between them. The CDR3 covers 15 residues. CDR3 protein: CASSLGGILQETQYF. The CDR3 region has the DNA TGCGCCAGCAGTCTCGGGGGAATATTACAAGAGACCCAGTACTTC.

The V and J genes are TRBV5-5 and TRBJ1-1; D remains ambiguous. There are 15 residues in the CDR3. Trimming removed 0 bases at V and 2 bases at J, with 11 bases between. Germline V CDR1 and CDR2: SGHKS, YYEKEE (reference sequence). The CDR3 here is CASSLDPQSNTEAFF. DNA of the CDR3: TGTGCCAGCAGCTTGGACCCCCAATCAAACACTGAAGCTTTCTTT.

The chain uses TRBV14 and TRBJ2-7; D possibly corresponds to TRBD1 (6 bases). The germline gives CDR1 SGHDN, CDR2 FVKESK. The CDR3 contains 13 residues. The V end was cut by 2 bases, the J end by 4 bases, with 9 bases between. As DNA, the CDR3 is TGTGCCAGCAGCCAAACAGGGTTTTACGAGCAGTACTTC. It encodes CASSQTGFYEQYF.

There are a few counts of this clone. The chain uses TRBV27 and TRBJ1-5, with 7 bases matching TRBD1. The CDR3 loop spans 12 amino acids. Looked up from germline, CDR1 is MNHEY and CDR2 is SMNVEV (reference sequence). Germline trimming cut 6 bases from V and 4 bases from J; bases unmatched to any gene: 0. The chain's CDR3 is CASRQGNQPQHF. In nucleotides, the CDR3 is TGTGCCAGCAGACAGGGGAATCAGCCCCAGCATTTT.

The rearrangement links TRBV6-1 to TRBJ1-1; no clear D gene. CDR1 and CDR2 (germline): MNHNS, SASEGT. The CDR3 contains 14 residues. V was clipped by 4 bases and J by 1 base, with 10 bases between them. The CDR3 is CASSAGFGNTEAFF. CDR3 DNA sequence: TGTGCCAGCAGTGCTGGGTTTGGGAACACTGAAGCTTTCTTT.

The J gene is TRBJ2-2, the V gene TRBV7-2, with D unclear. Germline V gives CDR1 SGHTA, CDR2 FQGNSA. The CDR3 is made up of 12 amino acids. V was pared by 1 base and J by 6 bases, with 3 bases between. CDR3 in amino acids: CASSLGPGELFF. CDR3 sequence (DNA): TGTGCCAGCAGCTTAGGCCCCGGGGAGCTGTTTTTT.

The CDR3 DNA reads TGTGCCAGCAGCCCCGGGACTAGCGGGGGGAGCACAGATACGCAGTATTTT. It encodes CASSPGTSGGSTDTQYF. The chain recombines TRBV11-2 with TRBJ2-3, with 15 bases fitting TRBD2. Germline lookup yields CDR1 SGHAT and CDR2 FQNNGV. The CDR3 length is 17 residues. Unmatched junction bases numbered 3, after V lost 5 bases and J lost 0 bases.

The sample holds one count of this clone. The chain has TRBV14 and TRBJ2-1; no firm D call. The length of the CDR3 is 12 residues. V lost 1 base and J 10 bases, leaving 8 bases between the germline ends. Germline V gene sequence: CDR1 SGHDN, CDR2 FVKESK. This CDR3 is CASSQVVREQFF. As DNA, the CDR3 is TGTGCCAGCAGCCAAGTCGTACGGGAGCAGTTCTTC.

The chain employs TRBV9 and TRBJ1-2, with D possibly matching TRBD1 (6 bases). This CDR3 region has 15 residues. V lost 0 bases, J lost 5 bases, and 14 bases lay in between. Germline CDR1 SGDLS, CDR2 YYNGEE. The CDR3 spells CASSVGLQGNYGYTF. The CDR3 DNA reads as TGTGCCAGCAGCGTAGGATTGCAGGGGAATTATGGCTACACCTTC.

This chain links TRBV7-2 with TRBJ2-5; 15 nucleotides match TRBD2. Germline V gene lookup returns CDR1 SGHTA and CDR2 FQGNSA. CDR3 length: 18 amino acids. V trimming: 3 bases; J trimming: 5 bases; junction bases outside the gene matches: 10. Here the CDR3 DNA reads TGTGCCAGCAGCTTGGGGCGGACTAGCGGGGGGGCTCGGGAGACCCAGTACTTC. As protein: CASSLGRTSGGARETQYF.

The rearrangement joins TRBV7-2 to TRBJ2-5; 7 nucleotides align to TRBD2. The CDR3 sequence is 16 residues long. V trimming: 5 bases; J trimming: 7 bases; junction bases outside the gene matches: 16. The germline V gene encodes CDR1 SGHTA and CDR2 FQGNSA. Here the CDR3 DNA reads TGTGCCAGCAGCCCGTTACCGGGAGGAAGGTTTGGGACCCAGTACTTC. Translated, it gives CASSPLPGGRFGTQYF.

DNA of the CDR3: TGTGCCAGCAGCCTCGACGGGGGGGCCTACAATGAGCAGTTCTTC. Its protein product is CASSLDGGAYNEQFF. The gene calls are TRBV6-6 and TRBJ2-1; 8 bases align to TRBD2. The CDR3 spans 15 residues. V gave up 6 bases and J gave up 2 bases; unmatched junction bases: 6. CDR1 is MNHNY and CDR2 is SVGAGI in the germline V gene (reference sequence).

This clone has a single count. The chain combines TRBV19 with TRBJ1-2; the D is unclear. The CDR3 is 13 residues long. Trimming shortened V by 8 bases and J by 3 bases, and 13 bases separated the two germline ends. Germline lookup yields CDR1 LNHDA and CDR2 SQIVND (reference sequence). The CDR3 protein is CASSLQVDYGYTF. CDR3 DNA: TGTGCCAGTTCCCTACAAGTGGACTATGGCTACACCTTC.

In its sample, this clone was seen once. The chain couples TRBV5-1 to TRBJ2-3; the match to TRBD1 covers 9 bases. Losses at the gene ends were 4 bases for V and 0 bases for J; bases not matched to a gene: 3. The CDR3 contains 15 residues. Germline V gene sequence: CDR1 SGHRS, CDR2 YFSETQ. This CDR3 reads CASSDGTGSTDTQYF. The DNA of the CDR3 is TGCGCCAGCAGCGACGGGACAGGGAGCACAGATACGCAGTATTTT.

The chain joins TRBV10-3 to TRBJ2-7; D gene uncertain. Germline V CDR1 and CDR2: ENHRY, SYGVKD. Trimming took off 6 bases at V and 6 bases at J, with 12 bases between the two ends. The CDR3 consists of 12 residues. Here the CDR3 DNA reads TGTGCCATCAGAGGCTCCACTCTCGAGCAGTACTTC. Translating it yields CAIRGSTLEQYF.

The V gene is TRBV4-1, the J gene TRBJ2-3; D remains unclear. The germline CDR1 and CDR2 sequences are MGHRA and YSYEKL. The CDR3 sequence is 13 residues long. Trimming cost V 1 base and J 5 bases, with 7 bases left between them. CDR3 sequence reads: CASSQASVDTQYF. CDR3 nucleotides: TGCGCCAGCAGCCAAGCAAGTGTAGATACGCAGTATTTT.